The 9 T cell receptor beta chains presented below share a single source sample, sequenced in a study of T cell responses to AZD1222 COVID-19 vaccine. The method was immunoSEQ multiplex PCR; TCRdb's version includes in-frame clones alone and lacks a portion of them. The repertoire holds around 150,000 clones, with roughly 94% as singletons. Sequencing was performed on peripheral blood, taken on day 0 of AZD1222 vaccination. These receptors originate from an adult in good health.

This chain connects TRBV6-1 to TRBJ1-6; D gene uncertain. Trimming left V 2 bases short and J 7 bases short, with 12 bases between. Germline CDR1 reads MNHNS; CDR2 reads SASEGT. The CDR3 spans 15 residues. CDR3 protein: CASSEIGQPNSPLHF. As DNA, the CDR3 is TGTGCCAGCAGTGAAATCGGGCAGCCCAATTCACCCCTCCACTTT.

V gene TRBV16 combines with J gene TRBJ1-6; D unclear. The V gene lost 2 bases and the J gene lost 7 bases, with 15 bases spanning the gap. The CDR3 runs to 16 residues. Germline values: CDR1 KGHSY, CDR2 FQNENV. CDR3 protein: CASSQNGADANSPLHF. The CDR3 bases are TGTGCCAGCAGCCAAAACGGTGCGGACGCCAATTCACCCCTCCACTTT.

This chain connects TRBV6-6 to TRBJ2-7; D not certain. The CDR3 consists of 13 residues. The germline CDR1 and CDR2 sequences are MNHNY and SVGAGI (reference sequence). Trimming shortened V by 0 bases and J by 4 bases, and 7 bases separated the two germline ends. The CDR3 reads CASSYSDWYEQYV. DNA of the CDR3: TGTGCCAGCAGTTACTCCGACTGGTACGAGCAGTACGTC.

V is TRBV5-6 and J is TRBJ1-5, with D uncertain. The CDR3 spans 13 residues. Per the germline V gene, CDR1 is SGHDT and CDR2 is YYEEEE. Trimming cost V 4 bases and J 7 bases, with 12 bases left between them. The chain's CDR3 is CASSNNKAQPQHF. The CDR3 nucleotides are TGTGCCAGCAGCAACAACAAGGCACAGCCCCAGCATTTT.

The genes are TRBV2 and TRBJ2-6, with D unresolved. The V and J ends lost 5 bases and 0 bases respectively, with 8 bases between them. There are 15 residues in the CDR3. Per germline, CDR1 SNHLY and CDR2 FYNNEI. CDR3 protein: CASSPPSSGANVLTF. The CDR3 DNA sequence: TGTGCCAGCAGTCCCCCATCCTCTGGGGCCAACGTCCTGACTTTC.

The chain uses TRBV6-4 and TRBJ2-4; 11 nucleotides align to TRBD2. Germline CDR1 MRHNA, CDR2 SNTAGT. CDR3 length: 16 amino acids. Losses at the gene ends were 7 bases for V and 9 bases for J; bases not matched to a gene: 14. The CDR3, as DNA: TGTGCCAGCATCGGCCGTAGCGGGAGGGCCTCGAGCATTCAGTACTTC. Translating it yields CASIGRSGRASSIQYF.

CDR3 in amino acids: CASSHDTGPGGYTF. In DNA form, the CDR3 reads TGTGCCAGCAGTCACGACACAGGACCCGGGGGCTACACCTTC. This sequence joins TRBV6-6 and TRBJ1-2; D may be TRBD1 (5 bases). Germline CDR1 reads MNHNY; CDR2 reads SVGAGI (reference sequence). The CDR3 runs to 14 residues. V was shortened by 5 bases and J by 8 bases, with 18 bases between the two germline ends.

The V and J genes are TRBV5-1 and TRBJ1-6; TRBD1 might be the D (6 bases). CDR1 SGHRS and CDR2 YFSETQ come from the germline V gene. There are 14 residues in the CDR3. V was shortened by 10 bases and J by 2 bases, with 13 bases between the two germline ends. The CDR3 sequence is CAGGGLPYNSPLHF. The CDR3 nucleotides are TGCGCCGGGGGCGGTTTGCCCTATAATTCACCCCTCCACTTT.

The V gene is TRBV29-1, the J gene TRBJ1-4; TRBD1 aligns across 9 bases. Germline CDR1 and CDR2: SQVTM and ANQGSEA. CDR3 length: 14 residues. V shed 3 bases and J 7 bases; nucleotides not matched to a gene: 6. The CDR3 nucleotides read TGCAGCGTTGACCCGGGACAGGGAGGTGAAAAACTGTTTTTT. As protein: CSVDPGQGGEKLFF.